Below are 22 T cell receptor beta chains sequenced from a single sample in a study of blood T cells in healthy people across ages. Together with a sample-barcoded 5' primer, a J-beta primer mix was included in a second PCR lasting roughly 6 to 12 cycles. MiXCR, run by TCRdb on the 5' RACE reads, gives a single entry per CDR3 protein. This table holds 1.5 million or so distinct CDR3 sequences, roughly 40% found once. Sequences were obtained from blood. These receptors all come from a woman under 30 in good health.

The rearrangement links TRBV7-7 to TRBJ2-5; D perhaps matches TRBD1 (7 bases). TRBJ2-7 explains the end of the DNA better; the J call may be wrong. This CDR3 is built from 14 residues. Germline assignment: CDR1 SSHAT and CDR2 FNYEAQ (reference sequence). The CDR3 bases are TGTGCCAGCAGCTTAGAGAACAGGGGAGGCGAGCAGTACTTC. It is translated as CASSLENRGGEQYF.

The rearrangement joins TRBV6-5 to TRBJ2-1; D call uncertain. This CDR3 contains 15 residues. Germline assignment: CDR1 MNHEY and CDR2 SVGAGI. V was trimmed by 5 bases and J by 4 bases, leaving 15 bases between them. The CDR3 spells CASSTIGRTYNEQFF. The CDR3 nucleotides are TGTGCCAGCAGTACCATCGGACGTACGTACAATGAGCAGTTCTTC.

This clonotype was observed a handful of times. At one of its ends the junction is not consistent with the germline gene, which may arise from a read error. The chain recombines TRBV7-7 with TRBJ2-7, with a weak D call TRBD1 (6 bases). This CDR3 is 16 amino acids long. Germline CDR1 reads SSHAT; CDR2 reads FNYEAQ (reference sequence). CDR3 protein: CASSLGPGHDHYEQYF. The CDR3 bases are TGTGCTAGCAGCTTAGGACCGGGACACGACCACTACGAGCAGTACTTC.

As concerns this clonotype: A read error may produce the germline difference seen at one junction end. The chain couples TRBV7-9 to TRBJ1-5; 7 positions agree with TRBD1. CDR1 is SEHNR and CDR2 is FQNEAQ in the germline V gene (reference sequence). The CDR3 extends over 14 amino acids. The CDR3 spells CAGSLEGTEQPQHF. The CDR3, as DNA: TGTGCCGGCAGCTTAGAAGGGACAGAGCAGCCCCAGCATTTT.

Many counts were recorded for this clonotype. V usage is TRBV12-3 or TRBV12-4 and J usage is TRBJ2-7, with D perhaps matching TRBD1 (6 bases). Trimming took 6 bases from V and 2 from J, leaving 8 bases between them. CDR3 size: 12 residues. The CDR3 loop reads CASSGQTYEQYF. The CDR3 nucleotides are TGTGCCAGCAGCGGACAGACCTACGAGCAGTACTTC.

A note on this clonotype: A much larger clone differs by one base, so this may be a read error. The chain has TRBV12-3 or TRBV12-4 and TRBJ2-3, with D uncertain. The CDR3 runs 12 residues. Trimming shortened V by 3 bases and J by 9 bases, and 10 bases separated the two germline ends. The CDR3: CASSFFLDTQYF. In nucleotides, the CDR3 is TGTGCCAGCAGTTTTTTCCTGGACACGCAGTATTTT.

This chain links TRBV20-1 with TRBJ2-2; a weak D match, TRBD1 (6 bases). CDR3 length: 14 amino acids. With 1 base removed from V and 6 bases from J, the gap between germline ends came to 12 bases. CDR1 DFQATT and CDR2 SNEGSKA come from the germline V gene (reference sequence). For the CDR3, the DNA is TGCAGTGCTAGAGCACAGGGCTCGGCCGGGGAGCTGTTTTTT. This sequence encodes CSARAQGSAGELFF.

The DNA of the CDR3 is TGTGCCAGCAGACCCAGACAGGGGTCCAACTATGGCTACACCTTC. Translation: CASRPRQGSNYGYTF. The chain is built from TRBV6-5 and TRBJ1-2; 8 nucleotides match TRBD1. The CDR3 sequence is 15 residues long. Germline V gene lookup returns CDR1 MNHEY and CDR2 SVGAGI. V lost 6 bases and J lost 2; bases outside the gene matches: 8.

The genes are TRBV7-9 and TRBJ1-5, with 7 bases that match TRBD1. Germline values: CDR1 SEHNR, CDR2 FQNEAQ (reference sequence). The CDR3 runs to 17 residues. The V segment lost 5 bases and the J segment 3 bases; nucleotides outside the gene matches: 13. CDR3 in amino acids: CASSPAPTGKANQPQHF. The CDR3 coding sequence is TGTGCCAGCAGCCCGGCCCCGACAGGGAAGGCCAATCAGCCCCAGCATTTT.

This clonotype was recorded a few times. This chain joins TRBV18 and TRBJ1-2, with D perhaps TRBD1 (5 bases). V lost 8 bases and J 4 bases, leaving 11 bases between the germline ends. CDR1 KGHSH and CDR2 LQKENI come from the germline V gene. There are 12 residues in the CDR3. Here the CDR3 reads CASAGGSYGYTF. The CDR3 DNA follows: TGTGCCAGCGCGGGGGGTAGCTATGGCTACACCTTC.

V gene TRBV14 combines with J gene TRBJ2-6; 8 positions agree with TRBD1. Germline V gives CDR1 SGHDN, CDR2 FVKESK. The V gene end was trimmed by 2 bases and the J gene end by 0 bases; junction bases not matched to a gene: 21. The CDR3 is 23 amino acids. The CDR3 loop reads CASSQWTLDRVASERSGANVLTF. CDR3 nucleotides: TGTGCCAGCAGCCAATGGACCCTGGACAGGGTGGCTAGCGAACGCTCTGGGGCCAACGTCCTGACTTTC. Together with reference TRBV14 and TRBJ2-6, the CDR3 gives the full variable domain: EAGVTQFPSHSVIEKGQTVTLRCDPISGHDNLYWYRRVMGKEIKFLLHFVKESKQDESGMPNNRFLAERTGGTYSTLKVQPAELEDSGVYFCASSQWTLDRVASERSGANVLTFGAGSRLTVL.

V and J are TRBV27 and TRBJ2-7; a possible D gene is TRBD1 (5 bases). The end of the DNA is better explained by TRBJ2-5, so the J call may be wrong. CDR1 and CDR2 from the germline V gene are MNHEY and SMNVEV (reference sequence). The CDR3 runs 15 residues. The CDR3 region is CASSFAGSWLETQYF. CDR3 DNA sequence: TGTGCCAGCAGTTTCGCAGGGTCGTGGTTGGAGACCCAGTACTTC.

The chain uses TRBV27 and TRBJ2-3, with TRBD2 as a possible D gene (6 bases). CDR1 is MNHEY, CDR2 SMNVEV, per germline (reference sequence). The CDR3 spans 16 residues. Trimming took off 5 bases at V and 3 bases at J, with 18 bases between the two ends. CDR3 region: CASSLRASELTDTQYF. The CDR3 nucleotides are TGTGCCAGCAGTCTTCGGGCTAGCGAGTTGACAGATACGCAGTATTTT.

This clonotype was counted a few times. The J gene is TRBJ2-3, the V gene TRBV6-6; D may be TRBD2 (6 bases). This CDR3 comprises 14 residues. Trimming pared 2 bases from V and 2 bases from J, leaving 8 bases between. CDR1 MNHNY and CDR2 SVGAGI come from the germline V gene (reference sequence). The CDR3 DNA is TGTGCCAGCAGTTACGCGGGGTACACAGATACGCAGTATTTT. Protein sequence: CASSYAGYTDTQYF.

This clonotype showed up just once. The chain links TRBV15 to TRBJ1-1, with D hard to call. The germline V gene has CDR1 LNHNV and CDR2 YYDKDF (reference sequence). There are 12 residues in the CDR3. The V end was cut by 1 base, the J end by 5 bases, with 5 bases between. CDR3 nucleotide sequence: TGTGCCACCAGCAGAGTGTCGACTGAAGCTTTCTTT. It codes for CATSRVSTEAFF.

The chain couples TRBV4-1 to TRBJ2-7; perhaps TRBD2 as D (5 bases). Germline lookup yields CDR1 MGHRA and CDR2 YSYEKL. With 3 bases removed from V and 2 bases from J, the gap between germline ends came to 11 bases. The CDR3 is 14 amino acids. The CDR3 nucleotides are TGCGCCAGCAGCCAGATGAGCGGTCCCTACGAGCAGTACTTC. Encoded protein: CASSQMSGPYEQYF.

A few counts support this clonotype. The CDR3 is CASSWDRDNYGYTF. Here the CDR3 DNA reads TGTGCCAGCAGCTGGGACAGAGACAACTATGGCTACACCTTC. The J gene is TRBJ1-2, the V gene TRBV3-1; 7 bases align to TRBD1. Trimming at V came to 5 bases and at J to 2 bases, leaving 5 bases not matched to a gene. CDR1 LGHDT and CDR2 YNNKEL come from the germline V gene (reference sequence). CDR3 length: 14 amino acids.

Details on this clonotype: At one end the junction does not follow the germline gene, possibly because of a read error. The chain uses TRBV13 and TRBJ2-5; D unclear. The CDR3 is 15 amino acids. Germline loops: CDR1 PRHDT, CDR2 FYEKMQ (reference sequence). The DNA for the CDR3 is TGTACCAGCAGCTTTAAGGATCCATTGCAAGAGACCCAGTACTTC. Its translation is CTSSFKDPLQETQYF.

This clonotype turned up a few times. At one boundary the junction diverges from the germline segment, which might be a read error. J is TRBJ2-7 and V is TRBV5-5; tentative D call: TRBD1 (6 bases). The CDR3 totals 15 residues. Germline CDR1 reads SGHKS; CDR2 reads YYEKEE (reference sequence). The CDR3 protein is CASRSGTTNSNEQYF. The CDR3 DNA reads TGTGCCAGCAGATCCGGGACAACGAACTCCAACGAGCAGTACTTC.

This clonotype was seen only a few times. The rearrangement joins TRBV7-9 to TRBJ2-1, with D possibly matching TRBD2 (5 bases). CDR1 is SEHNR, CDR2 FQNEAQ, per germline (reference sequence). This CDR3 is built from 18 residues. The V and J ends lost 5 bases and 4 bases respectively, with 24 bases between them. CDR3 protein: CASSNPQVSPSIYNEQFF. DNA of the CDR3: TGTGCCAGCAGCAACCCGCAGGTCAGTCCTAGCATTTACAATGAGCAGTTCTTC.

The rearrangement joins TRBV4-2 to TRBJ1-1; 9 bases fit TRBD1. Germline assignment: CDR1 LGHNA and CDR2 YNFKEQ. The CDR3 runs to 16 residues. V lost 1 base to trimming and J lost 6 bases; unmatched junction nucleotides: 9. In DNA form, the CDR3 reads TGTGCCAGCAGCCAAGTAACTTGGGACAGGGCACCTGAAGCTTTCTTT. Protein product: CASSQVTWDRAPEAFF.

The chain employs TRBV18 and TRBJ1-1, with D perhaps matching TRBD1 (6 bases). There are 15 residues in the CDR3. Germline V CDR1 and CDR2: KGHSH, LQKENI. V gave up 2 bases and J gave up 4 bases, with 14 bases separating them. The CDR3 nucleotides are TGTGCCAGCTCACCATACAGGGTAACGGGCACTGAAGCTTTCTTT. Residues: CASSPYRVTGTEAFF.